The rows below give T cell receptor beta chains drawn from one sample of a study of T cells after yellow fever vaccination. MiXCR, run by TCRdb on the 5' RACE reads, gives a single entry per CDR3 protein. The sample lists about 230,000 distinct CDR3 sequences; around 6.7% were seen once. The sample here was CD4+ T cells sorted from PBMCs, taken on the day of the yellow fever booster vaccination. The receptors here all came from a man aged 30-40 years who received the YFV17D yellow fever vaccine. Each CDR3 is given with its conserved first and last residue. Each record gives: CDR3 length, V gene, CDR3 protein.

14,TRBV5-6,CASSLRLISDTQYF
13,TRBV7-9,CASLAAGVETQYF
11,TRBV29-1,CSGGENTEAFF
14,TRBV7-2,CASSSSTSSYEQYF
14,TRBV9,CASSVPPNGVGYTF
16,TRBV20-1,CSARERQGIITDTQYF
14,TRBV7-2,CASSNSGRVVEQFF
16,TRBV15,CATSRTTSGAYNEQFF
14,TRBV19,CASSGTSFNNEQFF
14,TRBV20-1,CSARGRQGAGGYTF
12,TRBV12-3/TRBV12-4,CASGPRLHEQFF
11,TRBV10-3,CAISEEGALFF
16,TRBV4-3,CASSHELQGPYNEQFF
14,TRBV6-1,CASSRDPWNTEAFF
12,TRBV20-1,CSAPPVLDEQFF
11,TRBV7-9,CASSNVGEQYF
17,TRBV6-2/TRBV6-3,CASSYVLGETAKNIQYF
15,TRBV20-1,CSARTSSGLSYEQYF
14,TRBV5-1,CASLKERGPGTQYF
15,TRBV10-3,CAISEVVSSYNEQFF
12,TRBV20-1,CSARSVPGELFF
14,TRBV30,CASMGLAGGNEQFF
16,TRBV3-1,CASSHPGLETFNEQFF
12,TRBV19,CASSMATDTQYF
13,TRBV6-6,CASSFTGLYEQYF
15,TRBV7-2,CASSLGLGRNSPLHF
13,TRBV7-2,CASSLDGMGAQYF
22,TRBV27,CASSSTPLEGTSGRTIGGEQYF
14,TRBV19,CASLARGLTGELFF
15,TRBV19,CASSIALETYNEQFF
12,TRBV29-1,CSVVGIQETQYF
16,TRBV7-6,CASSLHTSGATGELFF
15,TRBV5-4,CASSLFQREADTQYF
17,TRBV5-1,CASSLGTGAASVTEAFF
15,TRBV18,CASSPSVAGGYEQFF
14,TRBV18,CASSDQTGRGEQFF
15,TRBV7-2,CASSLDRWSRETQYF
16,TRBV5-1,CASSLALRQAGTEAFF
15,TRBV11-2,CASSLGPDPSYEQYF
15,TRBV20-1,CSARAVRASNEKLFF
12,TRBV7-9,CASSLVGNEQFF
17,TRBV27,CASSRNVGRGMTDTQYF